These 21 T cell receptor beta chains originate from one sample sequenced in a study of response to subunit inactivated influenza vaccine. From the RT-PCR reads, TCRdb called clonotypes with MiXCR, one entry per CDR3 protein. The sample consists of fewer than 750,000 distinct CDR3 sequences, 12% to 15% of them appearing once. This specimen consisted of PBMCs from blood, obtained roughly 12 days after vaccination. Every receptor here comes from a man over 45 who received an inactivated influenza vaccine.

The V and J genes are TRBV5-1 and TRBJ2-3, with no clear D. Trimming removed 4 bases from V and 1 base from J, with 16 bases in between. This CDR3 is built from 16 residues. Germline lookup yields CDR1 SGHRS and CDR2 YFSETQ. CDR3 region: CASSPLLTGRTDTQYF. DNA of the CDR3: TGCGCCAGCAGCCCACTGCTTACTGGCCGCACAGATACGCAGTATTTT. Supplemented by reference TRBV5-1 and TRBJ2-3, the full variable domain reads KAGVTQTPRYLIKTRGQQVTLSCSPISGHRSVSWYQQTPGQGLQFLFEYFSETQRNKGNFPGRFSGRQFSNSRSEMNVSTLELGDSALYLCASSPLLTGRTDTQYFGPGTRLTVL.

The rearrangement links TRBV4-3 to TRBJ1-4; no firm D call. Trimming removed 3 bases at V and 7 bases at J, with 12 bases between. From germline, CDR1 is LGHNA and CDR2 YSLEER. CDR3 length: 14 residues. The CDR3 reads CASSQEFLGEKLFF. The CDR3 region has the DNA TGCGCCAGCAGCCAGGAGTTTCTAGGTGAAAAACTGTTTTTT.

This chain joins TRBV20-1 and TRBJ2-3; 7 bases fit TRBD2. J was trimmed by 2 bases and V by 1 base; bases with no gene match: 12. The V gene's germline CDR1 is DFQATT and CDR2 SNEGSKA (reference sequence). The CDR3 extends over 17 amino acids. In DNA, the CDR3 is TGCAGTGCTAGAGTCCATCTAGCGGTTTACATCACAGATACGCAGTATTTT. Protein: CSARVHLAVYITDTQYF.

There are a few counts of this clonotype. The genes are TRBV6-7 and TRBJ2-3, with D possibly TRBD2 on 5 matching bases. TRBV6-7 is an ORF, and what it does is uncertain. Trimming stripped 7 bases from V and 5 bases from J, with 7 bases between. This CDR3 has 11 amino acids. The chain's CDR3 is CASKGRDTQYF. In DNA, the CDR3 is TGTGCCAGCAAAGGGAGAGATACGCAGTATTTT.

The chain links TRBV5-1 to TRBJ2-5; D may be TRBD1 (6 bases). V lost 4 bases and J lost 4, with 11 bases in between. The V gene's germline CDR1 is SGHRS and CDR2 YFSETQ. The CDR3 consists of 13 residues. The CDR3 reads CASSVGQRETQYF. CDR3 bases: TGCGCCAGCAGCGTCGGACAGAGAGAGACCCAGTACTTC.

This clonotype was detected ten times or more. This sequence joins TRBV10-3 and TRBJ2-1; 9 bases match TRBD1. The CDR3 consists of 13 residues. Germline V gene data show CDR1 as ENHRY and CDR2 as SYGVKD. With V trimmed by 6 bases and J by 7 bases, 4 bases remained unmatched. The CDR3 reads CAIRRQGENEQFF. CDR3 in DNA: TGTGCCATCAGGAGACAGGGGGAGAATGAGCAGTTCTTC.

This chain uses TRBV12-3 or TRBV12-4 with TRBJ1-4; 8 nucleotides line up with TRBD1. Trimming removed 5 bases from V and 4 bases from J; junction bases left unmatched: 6. The CDR3 has 15 amino acids. The CDR3 spells CASSKQGVGNEKLFF. The CDR3 coding sequence is TGTGCCAGCAGTAAACAGGGGGTTGGTAATGAAAAACTGTTTTTT.

In its sample, this clonotype was seen a few times. V and J are TRBV20-1 and TRBJ2-7; 8 bases match TRBD2. CDR1 DFQATT and CDR2 SNEGSKA come from the germline V gene (reference sequence). The CDR3 loop spans 14 amino acids. V dropped 4 bases and J dropped 3; count of bases not matched to a gene: 8. In DNA, the CDR3 is TGCAGTGCTAACTCTGCAGCGGGGGACTACGAGCAGTACTTC. Amino acids: CSANSAAGDYEQYF.

This clonotype has a handful of counts. The genes are TRBV29-1 and TRBJ2-2, with 9 bases lining up with TRBD2. Germline V CDR1 and CDR2: SQVTM, ANQGSEA. This CDR3 contains 15 residues. After removal of 6 bases from V and 3 bases from J, the junction contained 8 bases not matched to a gene. CDR3 nucleotides: TGCAGCGTGGGGGCCGGGACTAGCCACACCGGGGAGCTGTTTTTT. Translation gives CSVGAGTSHTGELFF.

This clonotype was observed a handful of times. The V and J genes are TRBV7-2 and TRBJ2-1; TRBD2 agrees at 8 bases. The CDR3 has 15 residues. With 1 base clipped from V and 8 bases from J, the junction kept 7 bases outside the gene matches. Per germline, CDR1 SGHTA and CDR2 FQGNSA. The CDR3 spells CASSLVRGGGYEQFF. The CDR3 DNA reads as TGTGCCAGCAGCTTAGTTCGGGGGGGCGGATATGAGCAGTTCTTC.

The chain links TRBV6-5 to TRBJ1-6; D remains ambiguous. Trimming took 4 bases from V and 0 from J, leaving 13 bases between them. CDR3 size: 17 residues. Per the germline V gene, CDR1 is MNHEY and CDR2 is SVGAGI. The CDR3 is CASSSNPSDSYNSPLHF. The DNA for the CDR3 is TGTGCCAGCAGTTCTAACCCATCAGACTCCTATAATTCACCCCTCCACTTT.

This clonotype was recorded at least ten times. This rearrangement joins TRBV12-3 or TRBV12-4 to TRBJ1-1, with D maybe TRBD1 (6 bases). V was shortened by 0 bases and J by 4 bases, with 12 bases between the two germline ends. CDR3 length: 15 amino acids. The CDR3, as DNA: TGTGCCAGCAGTTTAGCTAACAGGGCCGGCACTGAAGCTTTCTTT. Its protein is CASSLANRAGTEAFF.

This clonotype was found a few times. The J gene is TRBJ2-1, the V gene TRBV6-5; D is possibly TRBD2 (5 bases). The ends were cut back, 0 bases at V and 6 bases at J, with 9 bases in the middle. Germline V gene data show CDR1 as MNHEY and CDR2 as SVGAGI. CDR3 size: 14 residues. The CDR3 DNA reads as TGTGCCAGCAGTTACTCCCGGGGATTCAATGAGCAGTTCTTC. This gives the protein CASSYSRGFNEQFF.

This clonotype turned up a few times. The rearrangement joins TRBV6-2 or TRBV6-3 to TRBJ2-7; 8 positions agree with TRBD1. CDR1 and CDR2 from the germline V gene are MNHEY and SVGEGT. CDR3 size: 14 residues. V shed 7 bases and J 3 bases; nucleotides not matched to a gene: 8. CDR3 sequence (DNA): TGTGCCAGCACGGACAGGGACGCAGGCTACGAGCAGTACTTC. Translated: CASTDRDAGYEQYF.

This chain uses TRBV3-1 with TRBJ2-7; D is ambiguous. Germline CDR1 LGHDT, CDR2 YNNKEL (reference sequence). The CDR3 is made up of 14 amino acids. Trimming pared 0 bases from V and 0 bases from J, leaving 6 bases between. Here the CDR3 reads CASSQDHSSYEQYF. Here the CDR3 DNA reads TGTGCCAGCAGCCAAGATCACAGCTCCTACGAGCAGTACTTC.

This chain uses TRBV3-1 with TRBJ2-1; 7 bases match TRBD2. This CDR3 is built from 15 residues. The germline gives CDR1 LGHDT, CDR2 YNNKEL (reference sequence). The ends lost 4 bases at V and 5 bases at J; junction bases unmatched: 8. CDR3 nucleotide sequence: TGTGCCAGCAGCCCGGGGGGTAAGCGGCACAATGAGCAGTTCTTC. As protein: CASSPGGKRHNEQFF.

This clonotype was counted a few times. The chain employs TRBV7-2 and TRBJ2-1; D may correspond to TRBD1 or TRBD2 (5 bases each). Germline lookup yields CDR1 SGHTA and CDR2 FQGNSA. Deletions cut 5 bases from V and 0 bases from J, with 17 bases between. This CDR3 spans 17 amino acids. The CDR3 sequence is CASSPRWGSSSYNEQFF. In DNA, the CDR3 is TGTGCCAGCAGCCCCCGGTGGGGGTCCAGCTCCTACAATGAGCAGTTCTTC.

V usage is TRBV28 and J usage is TRBJ1-1; D is undetermined. Between the trimmed V and J ends, which lost 7 bases and 8 bases, there was a span of 17 bases. The CDR3 covers 13 residues. Germline-derived CDR1 and CDR2 are MDHEN and SYDVKM. The CDR3 here is CASTLGRMGEAFF. CDR3 bases: TGTGCCAGCACCCTCGGACGAATGGGGGAAGCTTTCTTT.

CDR3: CASRGGTTRDTQYF. In nucleotides, the CDR3 is TGTGCCAGCAGAGGGGGGACCACAAGGGATACGCAGTATTTT. This rearrangement joins TRBV6-2 or TRBV6-3 to TRBJ2-3; TRBD1 or TRBD2 may be the D gene (6 bases each). The CDR3 length is 14 residues. Between the trimmed V and J ends, which lost 6 bases and 6 bases, there was a span of 16 bases. Germline CDR1 is MNHEY and CDR2 is SVGEGT.

The CDR3 protein is CATSLTGGEQFF. For the CDR3, the DNA is TGTGCCACCAGCTTGACAGGCGGGGAGCAGTTCTTC. The chain has TRBV15 and TRBJ2-1; tentatively, D is TRBD1 (6 bases). The CDR3 length is 12 residues. In germline, CDR1 is LNHNV, CDR2 YYDKDF (reference sequence). With 5 bases removed from V and 10 bases from J, the gap between germline ends came to 12 bases.

In regard to this clonotype: Relative to the germline gene, one junction end is altered; a read error may explain this. The CDR3 region has the DNA TGTGCCACCAGTGATGGTATAGCGGGGGATCTTTCGGATACGCAGGATTTT. Protein: CATSDGIAGDLSDTQDF. This chain connects TRBV24-1 to TRBJ2-3; 9 bases align to TRBD2. This CDR3 is built from 17 residues. Germline V gene lookup returns CDR1 KGHDR and CDR2 SFDVKD.